These 13 T cell receptor beta chains were all obtained from the same sample, sequenced in a study of blood T cell repertoires in COVID-19. Libraries were prepared by immunoSEQ multiplex PCR; TCRdb keeps only in-frame clonotypes and omits some of them. The sample lists roughly 120,000 clones; more than 80% were seen once. The sample consisted of peripheral blood. The source of these receptors is a woman older than 75 with COVID-19, enrolled during active disease.

This chain links TRBV20-1 with TRBJ1-5; 7 bases line up with TRBD1. The germline gives CDR1 DFQATT, CDR2 SNEGSKA (reference sequence). Unmatched junction bases numbered 4, after V lost 3 bases and J lost 2 bases. This CDR3 region has 14 residues. The CDR3, as DNA: TGCAGTGCTAGTCGACAGGGTGGCAATCAGCCCCAGCATTTT. Translated, it gives CSASRQGGNQPQHF.

The table lists this clone with a few counts. This rearrangement joins TRBV4-2 to TRBJ2-4, with D unresolved. Trimming removed 0 bases from V and 0 bases from J, with 9 bases in between. In germline, CDR1 is LGHNA, CDR2 YNFKEQ. The CDR3 has 16 residues. Here the CDR3 reads CASSQDLRLAKNIQYF. In DNA form, the CDR3 reads TGTGCCAGCAGCCAAGACCTCAGGCTAGCCAAAAACATTCAGTACTTC.

The V and J genes are TRBV10-2 and TRBJ1-1, with D perhaps TRBD1 (5 bases). Germline V gene lookup returns CDR1 WSHSY and CDR2 SAAADI. The ends were cut back, 4 bases at V and 2 bases at J, with 23 bases in the middle. The CDR3 has 18 residues. CDR3 sequence (DNA): TGCGCCAGCAGTGCCATAATGTTCGACAGAGTCAGTAACACTGAAGCTTTCTTT. Translation gives CASSAIMFDRVSNTEAFF.

The table lists this clone with a count of one. This CDR3 is CASSPGLYGELFF. The CDR3 bases are TGTGCCAGCAGCCCGGGACTCTATGGGGAGCTGTTTTTT. The V and J genes are TRBV5-4 and TRBJ2-2; maybe TRBD2 (6 bases). Germline CDR1 SGHNT, CDR2 YYREEE (reference sequence). The CDR3 is 13 residues long. Trimming took off 4 bases at V and 8 bases at J, with 12 bases between the two ends.

CDR3 sequence: CASSLALRDRAAAGANVLTF. Here the CDR3 DNA reads TGTGCCAGCAGCTTGGCGTTACGGGACAGGGCAGCAGCTGGGGCCAACGTCCTGACTTTC. The J gene is TRBJ2-6, the V gene TRBV5-5; 9 nucleotides align to TRBD1. The CDR3 consists of 20 residues. Per the germline V gene, CDR1 is SGHKS and CDR2 is YYEKEE (reference sequence). J lost 2 bases, V lost 0 bases, and 12 bases had no gene match.

The gene calls are TRBV3-1 (or the pseudogene TRBV3-2) and TRBJ2-5; D gene uncertain. The V gene lost 2 bases and the J gene lost 4 bases, with 5 bases spanning the gap. Per germline, CDR1 LGHDT and CDR2 YNNKEL (reference sequence). There are 12 residues in the CDR3. The CDR3 DNA is TGTGCCAGCAGCCAAATCGGAGAGACCCAGTACTTC. This gives the protein CASSQIGETQYF.

A word on this clone: A junction end diverges from the germline sequence, so it may reflect a read error. The chain carries TRBV7-7 and TRBJ2-7; TRBD1 aligns across 8 bases. Per the germline V gene, CDR1 is SSHAT and CDR2 is FNYEAQ (reference sequence). This CDR3 contains 13 residues. The CDR3 protein is CASSPQGAYEQYF. The CDR3, as DNA: TGTGCTAGCAGCCCGCAGGGGGCTTACGAGCAGTACTTC.

The J gene is TRBJ2-5, the V gene TRBV6-2 or TRBV6-3; D possibly corresponds to TRBD2 (6 bases). The CDR3 extends over 14 amino acids. Germline values: CDR1 MNHEY, CDR2 SVGEGT. V lost 4 bases and J lost 2, with 11 bases in between. The CDR3 here is CASSWRGRQETQYF. DNA for the CDR3: TGTGCCAGCAGTTGGCGGGGACGGCAAGAGACCCAGTACTTC.

The chain links TRBV2 to TRBJ2-4; D possibly corresponds to TRBD2 (6 bases). V gave up 6 bases and J gave up 5 bases, with 14 bases separating them. Germline CDR1 and CDR2: SNHLY and FYNNEI. CDR3 size: 14 residues. The CDR3 DNA reads TGTGCCAGCAGAGGATCGCCGGGGGAAAACATTCAGTACTTC. Protein product: CASRGSPGENIQYF.

This clone showed up just once. This chain uses TRBV3-1 (or the pseudogene TRBV3-2) with TRBJ1-1; D is unresolved. This CDR3 is built from 14 residues. Trimming left V 1 base short and J 4 bases short, with 10 bases between. Germline CDR1 LGHDT, CDR2 YNNKEL (reference sequence). The CDR3 DNA follows: TGTGCCAGCAGCCAAGCCGGGATTCTCACTGAAGCTTTCTTT. Its translation is CASSQAGILTEAFF.

The genes are TRBV10-3 and TRBJ2-7; no firm D call. The CDR3 extends over 16 amino acids. Germline loops: CDR1 ENHRY, CDR2 SYGVKD. The V and J ends lost 5 bases and 4 bases respectively, with 21 bases between them. CDR3 DNA: TGTGCCATCAGTAAATCGTTGGGCATGGGCCCATACGAGCAGTACTTC. Protein product: CAISKSLGMGPYEQYF.

This chain connects TRBV9 to TRBJ2-1; 8 nucleotides match TRBD2. V gave up 6 bases and J gave up 3 bases; unmatched junction bases: 8. The germline CDR1 and CDR2 sequences are SGDLS and YYNGEE. The CDR3 is 15 amino acids. CDR3 residues: CASTPLADYYNEQFF. CDR3 sequence (DNA): TGTGCCAGCACCCCACTAGCGGATTACTACAATGAGCAGTTCTTC.

This chain links TRBV7-6 with TRBJ2-3, with D maybe TRBD2 (5 bases). The V gene lost 6 bases and the J gene lost 2 bases, with 9 bases spanning the gap. The CDR3 consists of 13 residues. Germline loops: CDR1 SGHVS, CDR2 FNYEAQ. The CDR3 DNA reads TGTGCCAGCAGAGGGAGTCTCACAGATACGCAGTATTTT. Protein sequence: CASRGSLTDTQYF.